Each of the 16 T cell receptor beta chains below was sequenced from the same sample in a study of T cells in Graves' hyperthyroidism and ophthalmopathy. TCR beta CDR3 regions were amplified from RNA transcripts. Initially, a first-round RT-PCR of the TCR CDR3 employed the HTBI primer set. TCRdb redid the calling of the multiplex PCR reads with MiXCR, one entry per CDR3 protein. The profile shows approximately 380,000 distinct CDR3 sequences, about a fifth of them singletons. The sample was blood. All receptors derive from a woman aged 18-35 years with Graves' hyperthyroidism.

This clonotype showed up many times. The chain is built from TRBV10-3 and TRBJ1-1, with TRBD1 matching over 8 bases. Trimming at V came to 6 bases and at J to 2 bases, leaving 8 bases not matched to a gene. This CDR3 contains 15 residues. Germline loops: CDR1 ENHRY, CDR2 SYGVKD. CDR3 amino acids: CAIRPTGTGNTEAFF. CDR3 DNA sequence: TGTGCCATCAGACCTACCGGGACAGGTAACACTGAAGCTTTCTTT.

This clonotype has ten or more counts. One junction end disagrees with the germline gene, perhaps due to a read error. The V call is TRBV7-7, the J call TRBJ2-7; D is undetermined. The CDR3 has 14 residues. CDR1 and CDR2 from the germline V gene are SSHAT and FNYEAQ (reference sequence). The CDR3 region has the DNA TGTGCTAGCAGCCTAACGGCGTACTCCTACGAGCAGTACTTC. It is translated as CASSLTAYSYEQYF.

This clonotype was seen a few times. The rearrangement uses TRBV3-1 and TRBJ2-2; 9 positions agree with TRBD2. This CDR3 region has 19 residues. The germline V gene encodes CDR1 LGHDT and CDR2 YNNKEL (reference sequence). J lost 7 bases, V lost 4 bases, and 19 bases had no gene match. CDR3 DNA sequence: TGTGCCAGCAGCCGGAATAGCCCGAGTGGCGGGGGGGCGGTCGGGGAGCTGTTTTTT. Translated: CASSRNSPSGGGAVGELFF.

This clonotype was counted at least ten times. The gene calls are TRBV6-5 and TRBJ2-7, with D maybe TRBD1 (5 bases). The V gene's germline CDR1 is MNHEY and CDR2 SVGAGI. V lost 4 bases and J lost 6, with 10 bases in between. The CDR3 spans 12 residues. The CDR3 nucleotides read TGTGCCAGCAGTTCGACGACAGCCGAGCAGTACTTC. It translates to CASSSTTAEQYF.

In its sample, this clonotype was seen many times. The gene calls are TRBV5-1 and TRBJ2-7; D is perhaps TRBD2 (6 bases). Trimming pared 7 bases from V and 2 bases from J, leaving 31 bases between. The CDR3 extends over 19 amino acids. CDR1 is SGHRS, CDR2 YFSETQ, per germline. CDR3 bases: TGCGCCAGCGGACCTCATTCGTTCCGGTTGCGGGACCTGACCTACGAGCAGTACTTC. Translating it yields CASGPHSFRLRDLTYEQYF. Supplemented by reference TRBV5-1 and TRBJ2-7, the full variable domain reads KAGVTQTPRYLIKTRGQQVTLSCSPISGHRSVSWYQQTPGQGLQFLFEYFSETQRNKGNFPGRFSGRQFSNSRSEMNVSTLELGDSALYLCASGPHSFRLRDLTYEQYFGPGTRLTVT.

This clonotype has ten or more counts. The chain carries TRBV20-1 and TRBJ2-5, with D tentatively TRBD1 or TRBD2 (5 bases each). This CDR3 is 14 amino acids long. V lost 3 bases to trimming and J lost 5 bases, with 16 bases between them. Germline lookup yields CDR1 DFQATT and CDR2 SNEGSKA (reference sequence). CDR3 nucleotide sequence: TGCAGTGCTAGGGTGACAGCGGCTTTCGAGACCCAGTACTTC. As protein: CSARVTAAFETQYF.

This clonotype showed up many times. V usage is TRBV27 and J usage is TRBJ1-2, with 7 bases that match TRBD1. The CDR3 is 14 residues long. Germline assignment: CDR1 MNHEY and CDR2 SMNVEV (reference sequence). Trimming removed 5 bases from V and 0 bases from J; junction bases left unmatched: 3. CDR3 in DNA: TGTGCCAGCAGTAGACAGGGCGCTAACTATGGCTACACCTTC. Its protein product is CASSRQGANYGYTF.

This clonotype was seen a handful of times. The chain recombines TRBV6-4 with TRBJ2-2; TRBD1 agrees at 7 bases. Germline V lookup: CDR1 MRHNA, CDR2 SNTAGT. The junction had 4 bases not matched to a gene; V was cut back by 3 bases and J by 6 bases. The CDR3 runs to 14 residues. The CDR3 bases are TGTGCCAGCAGTGAAGGGGGCGCCGCCGGGGAGCTGTTTTTT. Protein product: CASSEGGAAGELFF.

For the CDR3, the DNA is TGCAGTGCTAGAGCCCCGGTATCGGCTGGAAACACCATATATTTT. It is translated as CSARAPVSAGNTIYF. V and J are TRBV20-1 and TRBJ1-3; D not resolved. Trimming removed 1 base from V and 2 bases from J, with 12 bases in between. CDR3 length equals 15 residues. CDR1 and CDR2 (germline): DFQATT, SNEGSKA (reference sequence).

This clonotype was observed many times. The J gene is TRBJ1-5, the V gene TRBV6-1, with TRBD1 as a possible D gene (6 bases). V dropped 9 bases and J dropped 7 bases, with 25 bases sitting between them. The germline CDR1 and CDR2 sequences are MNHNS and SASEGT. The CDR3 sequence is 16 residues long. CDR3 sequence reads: CASRAPGDTARQPQHF. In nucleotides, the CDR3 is TGTGCCAGTAGAGCACCAGGGGACACGGCGAGGCAGCCCCAGCATTTT.

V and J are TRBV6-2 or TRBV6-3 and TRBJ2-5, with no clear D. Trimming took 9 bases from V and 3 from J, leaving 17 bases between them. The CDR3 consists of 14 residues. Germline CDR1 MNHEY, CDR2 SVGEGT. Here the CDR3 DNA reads TGTGCCAGTGATCAGGTGGGCCGAGAAGAGACCCAGTACTTC. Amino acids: CASDQVGREETQYF.

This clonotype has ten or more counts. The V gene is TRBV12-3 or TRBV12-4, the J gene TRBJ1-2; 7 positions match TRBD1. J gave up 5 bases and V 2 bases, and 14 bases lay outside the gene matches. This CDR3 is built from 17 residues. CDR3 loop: CASSLSEGAKGGYGYTF. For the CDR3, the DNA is TGTGCCAGCAGTTTATCCGAGGGGGCAAAAGGTGGATATGGCTACACCTTC.

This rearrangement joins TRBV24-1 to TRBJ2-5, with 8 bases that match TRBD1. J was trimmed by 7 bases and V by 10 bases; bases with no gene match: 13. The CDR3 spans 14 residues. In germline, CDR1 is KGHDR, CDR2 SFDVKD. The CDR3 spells CATEGQDSPGTQYF. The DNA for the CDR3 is TGTGCCACTGAGGGACAGGACTCTCCCGGGACCCAGTACTTC.

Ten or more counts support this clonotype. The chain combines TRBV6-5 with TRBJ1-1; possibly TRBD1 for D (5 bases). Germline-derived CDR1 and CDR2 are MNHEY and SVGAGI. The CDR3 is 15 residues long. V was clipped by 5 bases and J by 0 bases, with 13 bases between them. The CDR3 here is CASSISRGMNTEAFF. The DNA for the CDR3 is TGTGCCAGCAGTATTTCAAGGGGTATGAACACTGAAGCTTTCTTT.

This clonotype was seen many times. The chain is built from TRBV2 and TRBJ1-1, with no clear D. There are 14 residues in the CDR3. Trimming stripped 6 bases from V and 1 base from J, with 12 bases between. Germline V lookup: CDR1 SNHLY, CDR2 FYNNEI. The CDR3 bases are TGTGCCAGCAGAAAGGACGGAAAGAACACTGAAGCTTTCTTT. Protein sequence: CASRKDGKNTEAFF.

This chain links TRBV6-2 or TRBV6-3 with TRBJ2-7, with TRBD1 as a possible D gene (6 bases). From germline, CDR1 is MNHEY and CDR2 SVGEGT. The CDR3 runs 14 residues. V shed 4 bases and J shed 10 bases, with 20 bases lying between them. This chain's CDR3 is CASSSSVGARHQYF. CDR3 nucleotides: TGTGCCAGCAGTTCAAGCGTGGGGGCAAGGCATCAGTACTTC.